Shown below are 12 T cell receptor beta chains from a single sample sequenced in a study of blood T cell repertoires in COVID-19. TCRdb's table, derived via immunoSEQ multiplex PCR, lists solely in-frame clones and lacks some. Here the sample spans a few hundred thousand clones, roughly 91% being singletons. The sequencing input was PBMCs or T cells enriched from blood (not recorded which). Receptor source: a woman in her late teens or twenties who had recovered from COVID-19.

The V gene is TRBV28, the J gene TRBJ2-3, with 15 bases matching TRBD2. The V gene's germline CDR1 is MDHEN and CDR2 SYDVKM. V shed 4 bases and J 0 bases; nucleotides not matched to a gene: 11. The CDR3 runs 20 residues. The CDR3 spells CASSYAYGLAGGVSTDTQYF. In DNA form, the CDR3 reads TGTGCCAGCAGTTACGCCTACGGACTAGCGGGGGGGGTTAGCACAGATACGCAGTATTTT.

The gene calls are TRBV30 and TRBJ1-4; maybe TRBD1 (5 bases). There are 14 residues in the CDR3. From germline, CDR1 is GTSNPN and CDR2 SVGIG (reference sequence). V was pared by 1 base and J by 7 bases, with 13 bases between. CDR3 loop: CAWSDGGDGEKLFF. The CDR3 DNA reads TGTGCCTGGAGTGACGGGGGAGACGGTGAAAAACTGTTTTTT.

This clone was picked up one time. This chain connects TRBV7-3 to TRBJ1-2; 11 bases agree with TRBD1. The junction had 0 bases not matched to a gene; V was cut back by 0 bases and J by 0 bases. This CDR3 comprises 16 residues. Looked up from germline, CDR1 is SGHTA and CDR2 is FQGTGA. The CDR3, as DNA: TGTGCCAGCAGCTTAACGGGACAGGGGGCTAACTATGGCTACACCTTC. Its protein product is CASSLTGQGANYGYTF.

The chain carries TRBV6-2 or TRBV6-3 and TRBJ1-6; tentatively, D is TRBD1 (6 bases). This CDR3 is built from 16 residues. V was trimmed by 5 bases and J by 5 bases, leaving 16 bases between them. Germline CDR1 reads MNHEY; CDR2 reads SVGEGT. The CDR3: CASSAGQLWNNSPLHF. The CDR3 bases are TGTGCCAGCAGTGCCGGACAGTTATGGAATAATTCACCCCTCCACTTT.

Comments on this clone: The identical CDR3 is also encoded by other nucleotide sequences in the sample. The gene calls are TRBV6-5 and TRBJ1-2; D is perhaps TRBD1 (6 bases). The CDR3 runs 13 residues. In germline, CDR1 is MNHEY, CDR2 SVGAGI. Deletions cut 6 bases from V and 0 bases from J, with 8 bases between. The CDR3 region is CASSRGANYGYTF. In DNA, the CDR3 is TGTGCCAGCAGCAGGGGAGCTAACTATGGCTACACCTTC.

The genes are TRBV15 and TRBJ2-5; tentative D call: TRBD2 (5 bases). CDR3 length: 16 residues. Trimming took 1 base from V and 1 from J, leaving 13 bases between them. Germline V gene sequence: CDR1 LNHNV, CDR2 YYDKDF (reference sequence). CDR3 nucleotide sequence: TGTGCCACCAGCAGAGCGAGGGCTAGCAGCCAAGAGACCCAGTACTTC. Amino acid sequence: CATSRARASSQETQYF. Full variable domain (missing parts from reference TRBV15 and TRBJ2-5): DAMVIQNPRYQVTQFGKPVTLSCSQTLNHNVMYWYQQKSSQAPKLLFHYYDKDFNNEADTPDNFQSRRPNTSFCFLDIRSPGLGDTAMYLCATSRARASSQETQYFGPGTRLLVL.

This chain connects TRBV29-1 to TRBJ1-2, with D possibly matching TRBD1 (6 bases). The CDR3 is 14 amino acids. The germline V gene encodes CDR1 SQVTM and CDR2 ANQGSEA. V was shortened by 5 bases and J by 7 bases, with 20 bases between the two germline ends. The CDR3 spells CSVNHETGSRGYTF. CDR3 coding DNA: TGCAGCGTTAACCACGAAACAGGGAGTCGTGGCTACACCTTC.

This rearrangement joins TRBV7-9 to TRBJ1-6, with D perhaps matching TRBD1 (6 bases). The CDR3 is 14 amino acids. Germline loops: CDR1 SEHNR, CDR2 FQNEAQ (reference sequence). Trimming removed 5 bases from V and 7 bases from J, with 12 bases in between. The CDR3 is CASSPGGGNSPLHF. CDR3 DNA sequence: TGTGCCAGCAGCCCGGGGGGCGGAAATTCACCCCTCCACTTT.

The chain recombines TRBV11-2 with TRBJ2-2, with D perhaps matching TRBD1 (6 bases). The CDR3 runs 16 residues. Looked up from germline, CDR1 is SGHAT and CDR2 is FQNNGV. Trimming took off 6 bases at V and 3 bases at J, with 17 bases between the two ends. CDR3 amino acids: CASRGGRGRDTGELFF. The CDR3 nucleotides are TGTGCCAGCAGAGGAGGCAGGGGCCGGGACACCGGGGAGCTGTTTTTT.

This sequence joins TRBV30 and TRBJ1-2; no reliable D call. CDR1 GTSNPN and CDR2 SVGIG come from the germline V gene (reference sequence). This CDR3 spans 10 amino acids. The V end was cut by 4 bases, the J end by 7 bases, with 7 bases between. The CDR3 DNA follows: TGTGCCTGGATCAACATTGGCTACACCTTC. Translating gives CAWINIGYTF. Using reference TRBV30 and TRBJ1-2 for the parts outside the CDR3, the full variable domain is SQTIHQWPATLVQPVGSPLSLECTVEGTSNPNLYWYRQAAGRGLQLLFYSVGIGQISSEVPQNLSASRPQDRQFILSSKKLLLSDSGFYLCAWINIGYTFGSGTRLTVV.

This clone was seen a handful of times. The genes are TRBV19 and TRBJ2-7, with TRBD1 identical over 7 bases. V shed 4 bases and J 3 bases; nucleotides not matched to a gene: 6. CDR3 size: 14 residues. Germline CDR1 and CDR2: LNHDA and SQIVND (reference sequence). The CDR3 loop is CASSRQGPSYEQYF. The CDR3 DNA reads as TGTGCCAGTAGTAGACAGGGCCCGAGCTACGAGCAGTACTTC.

The rearrangement links TRBV30 to TRBJ1-5, with TRBD1 identical over 10 bases. CDR1 and CDR2 (germline): GTSNPN, SVGIG (reference sequence). V lost 5 bases, J lost 4 bases, and 2 bases stayed unmatched. The CDR3 is 13 amino acids. As DNA, the CDR3 is TGTGCCTGGCAGGACAGGGGGAATCAGCCCCAGCATTTT. Translating gives CAWQDRGNQPQHF.